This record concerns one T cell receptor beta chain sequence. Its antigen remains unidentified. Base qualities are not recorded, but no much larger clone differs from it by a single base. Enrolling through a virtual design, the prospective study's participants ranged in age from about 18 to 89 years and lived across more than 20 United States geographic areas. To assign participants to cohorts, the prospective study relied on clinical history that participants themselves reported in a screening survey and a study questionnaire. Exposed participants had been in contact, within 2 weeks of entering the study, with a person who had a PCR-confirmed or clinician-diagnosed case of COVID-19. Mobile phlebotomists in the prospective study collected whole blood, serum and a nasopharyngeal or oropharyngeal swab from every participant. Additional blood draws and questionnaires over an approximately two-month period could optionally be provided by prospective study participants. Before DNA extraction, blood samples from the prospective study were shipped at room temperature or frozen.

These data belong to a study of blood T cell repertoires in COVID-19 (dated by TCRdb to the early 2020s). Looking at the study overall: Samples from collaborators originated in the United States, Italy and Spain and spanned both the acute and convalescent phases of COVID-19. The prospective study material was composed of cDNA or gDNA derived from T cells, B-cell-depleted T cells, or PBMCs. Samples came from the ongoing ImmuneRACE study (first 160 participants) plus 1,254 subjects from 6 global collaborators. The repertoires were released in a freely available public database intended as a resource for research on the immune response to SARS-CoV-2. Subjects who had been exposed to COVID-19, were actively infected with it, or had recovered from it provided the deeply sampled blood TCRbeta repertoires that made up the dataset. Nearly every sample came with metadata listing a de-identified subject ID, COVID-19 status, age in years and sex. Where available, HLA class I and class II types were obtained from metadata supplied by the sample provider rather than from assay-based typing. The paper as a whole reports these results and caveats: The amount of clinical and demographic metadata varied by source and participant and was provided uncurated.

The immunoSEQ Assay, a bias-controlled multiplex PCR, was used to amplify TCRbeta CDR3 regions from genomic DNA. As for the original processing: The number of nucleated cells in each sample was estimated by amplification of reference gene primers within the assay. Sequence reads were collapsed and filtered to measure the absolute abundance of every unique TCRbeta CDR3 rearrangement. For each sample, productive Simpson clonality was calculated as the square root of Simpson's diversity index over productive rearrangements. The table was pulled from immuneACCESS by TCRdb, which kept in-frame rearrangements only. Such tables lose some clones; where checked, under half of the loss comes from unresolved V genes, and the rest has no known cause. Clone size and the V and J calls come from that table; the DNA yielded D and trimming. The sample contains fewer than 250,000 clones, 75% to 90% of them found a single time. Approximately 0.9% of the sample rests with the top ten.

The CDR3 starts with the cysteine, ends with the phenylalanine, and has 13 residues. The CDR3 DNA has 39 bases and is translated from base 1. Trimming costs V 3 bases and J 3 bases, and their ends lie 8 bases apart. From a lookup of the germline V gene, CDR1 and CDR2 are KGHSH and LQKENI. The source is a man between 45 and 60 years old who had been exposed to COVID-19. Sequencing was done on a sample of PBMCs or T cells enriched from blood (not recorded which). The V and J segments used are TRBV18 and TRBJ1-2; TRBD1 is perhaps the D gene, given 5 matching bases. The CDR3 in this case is CASSPTDDYGYTF. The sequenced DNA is TGTGCCAGCTCACCGACAGACGACTATGGCTACACCTTC.